The entry below gives a single T cell receptor (beta chain) sequence along with its context. These data belong to a study of blood T cell repertoires in COVID-19. Looking at the study overall: T cells, B-cell-depleted T cells, or PBMCs provided the cDNA or gDNA that served as material.

The method was immunoSEQ multiplex PCR; TCRdb's version includes in-frame clones alone and lacks a portion of them. Of 70,000 to 95,000 clones in the sample, 81% were seen once. Sequencing was done on a sample of peripheral blood. The receptor comes from a human donor in a cohort sampled during active COVID-19.

This CDR3 is CASSLEWVSGLYNEQFF. CDR3 DNA sequence: TGTGCCAGCAGCTTAGAATGGGTTAGCGGCCTCTACAATGAGCAGTTCTTC. The V call is TRBV11-2, the J call TRBJ2-1; possible D gene TRBD2, 6 bases. Trimming cost V 0 bases and J 3 bases, with 15 bases left between them. Germline values: CDR1 SGHAT, CDR2 FQNNGV. This CDR3 region has 17 residues.